This TCR beta chain was captured in a study of Ad26.COV2.S vaccination and SARS-CoV-2 variants. About the research overall: Of the COV1001 trial arms, the Ad26.COV2.S arm included the donor.

CDR1 and CDR2 (germline): GTSNPN, SVGIG (reference sequence). There are 16 residues in the CDR3. The germline V and J ends were trimmed by 0 bases and 1 base, with 12 bases remaining between them. Regarding treatment: some 20 received Ad26.COV2.S at low or high dose, single or two shots; roughly five received placebo; per-sample allocation not given. At day 63 after the first vaccine or placebo injection, samples were drawn. TCRdb's table, derived via immunoSEQ multiplex PCR, lists solely in-frame clones and lacks some. The sample lists under 600,000 clones, 89% occurring once. The sequence came from a person aged 18-60 years who received the Ad26.COV2.S COVID-19 vaccine or a placebo. The V call is TRBV30, the J call TRBJ2-2, with D maybe TRBD1 (6 bases). Sequencing used peripheral blood, obtained in a trial of Ad26.COV2.S vaccine versus placebo. CDR3 DNA sequence: TGTGCCTGGAGTGTAGGCCAGGGGTGGAACACCGGGGAGCTGTTTTTT. Translated: CAWSVGQGWNTGELFF. The full variable domain, its missing parts supplied by reference TRBV30 and TRBJ2-2, is SQTIHQWPATLVQPVGSPLSLECTVEGTSNPNLYWYRQAAGRGLQLLFYSVGIGQISSEVPQNLSASRPQDRQFILSSKKLLLSDSGFYLCAWSVGQGWNTGELFFGEGSRLTVL.